The T cell receptor (beta chain) described here comes from a study of cytomegalovirus exposure and HLA in healthy donors. For the study at large: A prior study identified over 100 million unique TCR beta sequences from roughly 170 million T cells. Inside one of the first data releases sat about 85 million unique TCRs taken from HLA-typed donors.

PCR was performed using 60 Vbeta and 13 Jbeta primers. Sequencing used immunoSEQ multiplex PCR; TCRdb keeps in-frame clones, though not all of them. The top ten clones hold 13% of a sample with about 160,000 clones, around 81% of them seen once. This clone was detected once. The CDR3 sequence is 13 residues long. Germline V gives CDR1 SGHDT, CDR2 YYEEEE. V lost 2 bases to trimming and J lost 13 bases, with 15 bases between them. The sample comprised PBMCs. V usage is TRBV5-6 and J usage is TRBJ1-4; maybe TRBD1 (5 bases). This receptor was identified in a woman between 45 and 65 years old in good health and CMV-seronegative. CDR3 sequence reads: CASSLQDPGLLFF. The CDR3 coding sequence is TGTGCCAGCAGCTTACAGGATCCGGGTCTACTGTTTTTT.